This T cell receptor (beta chain) comes out of a study of post-analysis software for immune sequencing data. The TCR beta cDNA libraries contained unique molecular identifiers. TCRdb re-analysed the PCR reads in MiXCR, keeping a single row per CDR3 protein. The sample yields around 500,000 distinct CDR3 sequences, roughly 34% seen once. This TCR derives from a girl aged 2-17 years with multiple sclerosis. The sequenced sample was blood.

The CDR3: CASSLGLAGKSYNEQFF. The CDR3 DNA reads TGTGCCAGCAGCTTGGGACTAGCGGGGAAATCCTACAATGAGCAGTTCTTC. This chain uses TRBV5-6 with TRBJ2-1, with TRBD2 matching over 11 bases. The germline gives CDR1 SGHDT, CDR2 YYEEEE. V lost 0 bases, J lost 1 base, and 3 bases stayed unmatched. The CDR3 loop spans 17 amino acids.